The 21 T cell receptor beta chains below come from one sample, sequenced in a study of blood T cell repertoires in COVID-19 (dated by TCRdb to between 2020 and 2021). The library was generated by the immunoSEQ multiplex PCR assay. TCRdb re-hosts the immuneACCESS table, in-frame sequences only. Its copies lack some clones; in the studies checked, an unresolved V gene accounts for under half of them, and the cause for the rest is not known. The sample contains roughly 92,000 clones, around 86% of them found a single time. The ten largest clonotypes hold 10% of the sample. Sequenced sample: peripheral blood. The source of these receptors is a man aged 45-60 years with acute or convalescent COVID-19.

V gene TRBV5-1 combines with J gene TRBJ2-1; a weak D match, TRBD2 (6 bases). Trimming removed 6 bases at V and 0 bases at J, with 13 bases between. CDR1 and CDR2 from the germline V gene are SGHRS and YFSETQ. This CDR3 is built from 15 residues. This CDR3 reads CASNSGGNSYNEQFF. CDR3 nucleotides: TGCGCCAGCAACTCAGGCGGGAACTCCTACAATGAGCAGTTCTTC.

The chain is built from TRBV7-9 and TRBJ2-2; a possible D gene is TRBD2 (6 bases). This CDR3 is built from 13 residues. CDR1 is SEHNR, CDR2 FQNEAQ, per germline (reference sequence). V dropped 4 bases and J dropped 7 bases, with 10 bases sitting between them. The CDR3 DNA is TGTGCCAGCAGCTCCCAGGGAGGCGGGGAGCTGTTTTTT. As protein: CASSSQGGGELFF.

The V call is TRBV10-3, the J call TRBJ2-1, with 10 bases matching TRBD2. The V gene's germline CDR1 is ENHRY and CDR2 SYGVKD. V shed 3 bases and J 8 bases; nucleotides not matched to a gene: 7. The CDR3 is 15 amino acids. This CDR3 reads CAISEEREGGDEQFF. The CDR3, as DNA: TGTGCCATCAGTGAAGAGCGGGAGGGCGGGGATGAGCAGTTCTTC.

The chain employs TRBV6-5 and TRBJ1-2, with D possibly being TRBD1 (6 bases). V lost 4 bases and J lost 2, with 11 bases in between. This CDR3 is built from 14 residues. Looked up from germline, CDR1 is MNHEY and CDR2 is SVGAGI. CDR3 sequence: CASSWATGNYGYTF. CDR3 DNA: TGTGCCAGCAGTTGGGCTACAGGGAACTATGGCTACACCTTC.

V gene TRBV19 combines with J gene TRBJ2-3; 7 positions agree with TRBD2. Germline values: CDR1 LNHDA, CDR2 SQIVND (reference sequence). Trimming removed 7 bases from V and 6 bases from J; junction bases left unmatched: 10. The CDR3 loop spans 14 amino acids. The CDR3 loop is CASKSDPGGDTQYF. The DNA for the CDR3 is TGTGCCAGTAAATCCGATCCGGGAGGTGATACGCAGTATTTT.

The CDR3 here is CSASAGTRQETQYF. DNA for the CDR3: TGCAGTGCTAGTGCCGGGACTCGACAAGAGACCCAGTACTTC. The V gene is TRBV20-1, the J gene TRBJ2-5; D might be TRBD2 (6 bases). CDR3 size: 14 residues. V lost 3 bases to trimming and J lost 2 bases, with 13 bases between them. CDR1 is DFQATT and CDR2 is SNEGSKA in the germline V gene (reference sequence).

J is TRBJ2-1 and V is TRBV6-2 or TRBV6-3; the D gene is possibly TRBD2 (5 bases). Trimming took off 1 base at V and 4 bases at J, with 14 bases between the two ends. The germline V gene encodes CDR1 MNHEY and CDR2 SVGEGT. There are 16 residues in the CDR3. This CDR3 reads CASSYLRVLGYNEQFF. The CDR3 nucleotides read TGTGCCAGCAGTTACTTGCGGGTGTTAGGGTACAATGAGCAGTTCTTC.

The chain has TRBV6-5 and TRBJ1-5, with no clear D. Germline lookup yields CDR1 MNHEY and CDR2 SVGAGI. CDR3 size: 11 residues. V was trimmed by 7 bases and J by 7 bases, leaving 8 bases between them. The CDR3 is CASNGKQPQHF. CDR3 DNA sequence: TGTGCCAGCAACGGGAAACAGCCCCAGCATTTT.

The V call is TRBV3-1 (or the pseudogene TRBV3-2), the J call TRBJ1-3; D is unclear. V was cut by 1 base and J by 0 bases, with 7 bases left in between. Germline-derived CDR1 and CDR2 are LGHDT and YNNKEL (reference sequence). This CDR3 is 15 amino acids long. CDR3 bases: TGTGCCAGCAGCCAAGGGTCGAGCTCTGGAAACACCATATATTTT. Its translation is CASSQGSSSGNTIYF.

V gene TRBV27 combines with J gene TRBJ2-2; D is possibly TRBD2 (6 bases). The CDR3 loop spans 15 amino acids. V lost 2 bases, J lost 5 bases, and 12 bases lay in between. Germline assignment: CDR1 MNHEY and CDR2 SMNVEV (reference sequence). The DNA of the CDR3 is TGTGCCAGCAGTTTAGCGGGGCCGAGGACCGGGGAGCTGTTTTTT. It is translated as CASSLAGPRTGELFF.

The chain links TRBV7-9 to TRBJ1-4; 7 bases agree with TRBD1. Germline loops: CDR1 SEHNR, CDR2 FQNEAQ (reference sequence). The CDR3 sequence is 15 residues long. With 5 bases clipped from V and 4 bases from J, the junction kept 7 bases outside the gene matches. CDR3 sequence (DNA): TGTGCCAGCAGCCCGTGGGACAGACATAATGAAAAACTGTTTTTT. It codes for CASSPWDRHNEKLFF.

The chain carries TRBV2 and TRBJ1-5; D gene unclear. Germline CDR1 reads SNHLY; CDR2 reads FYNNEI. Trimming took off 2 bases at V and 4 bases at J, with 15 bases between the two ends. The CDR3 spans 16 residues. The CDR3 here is CASSEPSGLRNQPQHF. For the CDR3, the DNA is TGTGCCAGCAGTGAACCATCGGGGTTAAGGAATCAGCCCCAGCATTTT. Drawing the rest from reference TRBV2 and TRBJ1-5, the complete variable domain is EPEVTQTPSHQVTQMGQEVILRCVPISNHLYFYWYRQILGQKVEFLVSFYNNEISEKSEIFDDQFSVERPDGSNFTLKIRSTKLEDSAMYFCASSEPSGLRNQPQHFGDGTRLSIL.

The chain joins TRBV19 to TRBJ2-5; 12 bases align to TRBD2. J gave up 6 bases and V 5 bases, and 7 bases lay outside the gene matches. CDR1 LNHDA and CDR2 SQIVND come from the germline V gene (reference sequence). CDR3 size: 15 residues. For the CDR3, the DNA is TGTGCCAGTAGTCCCCTAGCGGGAGGGGGTCAGACCCAGTACTTC. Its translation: CASSPLAGGGQTQYF.

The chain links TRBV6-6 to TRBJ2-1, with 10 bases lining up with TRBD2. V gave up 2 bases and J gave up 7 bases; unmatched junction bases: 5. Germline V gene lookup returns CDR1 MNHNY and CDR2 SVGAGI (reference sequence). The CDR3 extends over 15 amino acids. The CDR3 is CASSYGSSGRNEQFF. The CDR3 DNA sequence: TGTGCCAGCAGTTACGGGTCTAGCGGGAGAAATGAGCAGTTCTTC.

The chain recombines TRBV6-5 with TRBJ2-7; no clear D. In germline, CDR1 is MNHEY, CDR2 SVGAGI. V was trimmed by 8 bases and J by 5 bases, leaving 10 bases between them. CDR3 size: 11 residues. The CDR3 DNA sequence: TGTGCCAGCCTATTCCTCCACGAGCAGTACTTC. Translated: CASLFLHEQYF.

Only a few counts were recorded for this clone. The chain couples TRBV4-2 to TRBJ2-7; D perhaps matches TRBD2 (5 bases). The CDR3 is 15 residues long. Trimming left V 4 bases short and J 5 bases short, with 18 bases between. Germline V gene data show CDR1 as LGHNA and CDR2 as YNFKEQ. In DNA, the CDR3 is TGTGCCAGCAGCCGCATTGATACTAGGAGGAACGAGCAGTACTTC. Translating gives CASSRIDTRRNEQYF.

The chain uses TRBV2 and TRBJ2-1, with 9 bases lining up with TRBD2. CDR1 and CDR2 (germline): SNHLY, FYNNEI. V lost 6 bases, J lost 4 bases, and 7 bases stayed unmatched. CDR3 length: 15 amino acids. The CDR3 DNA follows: TGTGCCAGCAGGAGCCTAGCGGGAAATTACAATGAGCAGTTCTTC. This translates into CASRSLAGNYNEQFF.

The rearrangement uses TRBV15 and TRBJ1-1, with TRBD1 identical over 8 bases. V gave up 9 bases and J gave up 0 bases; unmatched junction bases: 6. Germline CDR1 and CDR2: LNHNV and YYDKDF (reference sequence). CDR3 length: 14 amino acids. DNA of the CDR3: TGTGCCACGCAGACAGGGGCACTGAACACTGAAGCTTTCTTT. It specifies CATQTGALNTEAFF.

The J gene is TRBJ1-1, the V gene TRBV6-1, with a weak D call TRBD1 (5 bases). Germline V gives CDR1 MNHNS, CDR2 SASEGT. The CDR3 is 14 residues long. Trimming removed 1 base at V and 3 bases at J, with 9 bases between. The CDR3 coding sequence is TGTGCCAGCAGTGAAGACGACAGAGACACTGAAGCTTTCTTT. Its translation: CASSEDDRDTEAFF.

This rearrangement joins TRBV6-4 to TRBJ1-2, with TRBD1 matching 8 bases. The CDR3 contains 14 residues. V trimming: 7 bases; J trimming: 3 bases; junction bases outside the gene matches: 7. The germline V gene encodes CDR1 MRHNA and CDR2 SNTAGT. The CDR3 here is CASKRTGTDYGYTF. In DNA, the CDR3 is TGTGCCAGCAAGCGGACAGGGACCGACTATGGCTACACCTTC.

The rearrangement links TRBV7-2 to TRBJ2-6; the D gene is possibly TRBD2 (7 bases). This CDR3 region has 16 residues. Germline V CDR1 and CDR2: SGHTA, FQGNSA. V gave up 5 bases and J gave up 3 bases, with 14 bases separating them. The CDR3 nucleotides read TGTGCCAGCAGCGTTAGGGGGGGGATTGGGGCCAACGTCCTGACTTTC. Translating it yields CASSVRGGIGANVLTF.